This paragraph reports one T cell receptor (beta chain). Primers: 60 Vbeta forward and 13 Jbeta reverse. The assay was immunoSEQ multiplex PCR, and TCRdb's table has in-frame clones only and misses some. The sample has roughly 120,000 clones. The sample is drawn from a study of cytomegalovirus exposure and HLA in healthy donors. Germline CDR1 is MNHNS and CDR2 is SASEGT. The ends were cut back, 1 base at V and 6 bases at J, with 7 bases in the middle. The CDR3 is 13 residues long. The chain joins TRBV6-1 to TRBJ1-5; D is possibly TRBD1 (5 bases). The sample comprised PBMCs. This clonotype was obtained from a man between 18 and 29 years old in good health and CMV-seronegative. The CDR3 is CASSEGGVQPQHF. The CDR3 DNA sequence: TGTGCCAGCAGTGAAGGGGGCGTTCAGCCCCAGCATTTT.